This T cell receptor (beta chain) was recovered during a study of control samples from healthy donors and cancer patients. Germline loops: CDR1 PRHDT, CDR2 FYEKMQ (reference sequence). Trimming took off 0 bases at V and 4 bases at J, with 18 bases between the two ends. This CDR3 comprises 18 residues. Assay used: immunoSEQ multiplex PCR; TCRdb lists only in-frame clones, some missing. The sample holds around 180,000 clones, approximately 94% seen once. This receptor was taken from a woman under 30 in good health. The chain links TRBV13 to TRBJ2-2, with D perhaps TRBD2 (5 bases). The sequencing sample was made of blood. The DNA of the CDR3 is TGTGCCAGCAGCTTAGGTGGTTGGGAGAAGCCGGGCACCGGGGAGCTGTTTTTT. The encoded protein is CASSLGGWEKPGTGELFF.